These 3 T cell receptor beta chains originate from one sample sequenced in a study of T cells in Graves' hyperthyroidism and ophthalmopathy. From RNA transcripts, TCR beta CDR3 regions were amplified. HTBI primers were employed in a first-round RT-PCR of the TCR CDR3. TCRdb reprocessed the multiplex PCR reads via MiXCR and lists one record per CDR3 protein. The sample records some 300,000 distinct CDR3 sequences, less than 20% being singletons. What was sequenced was blood. Receptors were obtained from a middle-aged man with Graves' ophthalmopathy.

A note on this clonotype: Just one base apart from a much larger clone, this may be a read error. This rearrangement joins TRBV20-1 to TRBJ1-5; D call uncertain. Trimming shortened V by 3 bases and J by 7 bases, and 7 bases separated the two germline ends. This CDR3 is 11 amino acids long. Germline V gene data show CDR1 as DFQATT and CDR2 as SNEGSKA (reference sequence). CDR3 protein: CSASPIQPQHF. For the CDR3, the DNA is TGCAGTGCTAGTCCTATCCAGCCCCAGCATTTT.

Notes on this clonotype: Possible read error: a much larger clone is one base away. DNA of the CDR3: TGTGCCAGCAGGGGACAGTCCTACGAGCAGTACTTC. Its translation is CASRGQSYEQYF. This sequence joins TRBV12-3 or TRBV12-4 and TRBJ2-7, with TRBD1 matching 7 bases. V was pared by 6 bases and J by 1 base, with 0 bases of the junction left unmatched. This CDR3 has 12 amino acids.

The chain couples TRBV19 to TRBJ2-3; TRBD1 agrees at 9 bases. The germline gives CDR1 LNHDA, CDR2 SQIVND (reference sequence). With V trimmed by 6 bases and J by 4 bases, 11 bases remained unmatched. There are 16 residues in the CDR3. The CDR3 sequence is CASSVLPGQGPDTQYF. The CDR3 DNA sequence: TGTGCCAGTAGCGTTCTACCGGGACAGGGCCCAGATACGCAGTATTTT.